This T cell receptor (beta chain) was sequenced during a study of blood T cells in healthy people across ages. Overall study results and limits: Versus aged donors, long-lived donors had higher diversity and more naive CD4+ cells. Lack of knowledge of donor CMV status possibly confounded expanded clonotype changes.

V gave up 5 bases and J gave up 5 bases, with 21 bases separating them. Germline CDR1 is SGHTA and CDR2 is FQGNSA. This CDR3 comprises 16 residues. The authors ran a second PCR of roughly 6 to 11 cycles using a sample-barcoded 5' primer and a J-beta primer mix. TCRdb reprocessed the 5' RACE reads with MiXCR, giving one entry per CDR3 protein. The sample includes approximately 770,000 distinct CDR3 sequences, over 45% of them seen just once. Only one count was recorded for this clonotype. Its antigen is unknown. Donors ranged from about 6 to 90 years old and were healthy Caucasians in Russia. The TCR originated in a young man in good health. The sample taken for sequencing was blood. The V gene is TRBV7-2, the J gene TRBJ2-5; tentatively, D is TRBD1 or TRBD2 (5 bases each). CDR3 sequence reads: CASSPRGVGDQETQYF. The CDR3 nucleotides read TGTGCCAGCAGCCCCAGAGGGGTAGGGGATCAGGAGACCCAGTACTTC.